This record looks at one TCR beta chain sequence and its context. This specimen belongs to a study of blood T cell repertoires in COVID-19. The table came from immunoSEQ multiplex PCR; TCRdb's copy has only in-frame clones and leaves some out. Seen here are approximately 120,000 clones, roughly 85% observed once, and the top ten hold around 25%. Germline lookup yields CDR1 SGHTA and CDR2 FQGNSA. Losses at the gene ends were 5 bases for V and 4 bases for J; bases not matched to a gene: 3. The CDR3 runs to 13 residues. Input material: peripheral blood. The sequence was obtained from a human donor in a cohort sampled during active COVID-19. The chain employs TRBV7-2 and TRBJ1-2; 8 bases line up with TRBD1. CDR3 loop: CASSRTGGYGYTF. As DNA, the CDR3 is TGTGCCAGCAGCCGAACAGGGGGCTATGGCTACACCTTC.